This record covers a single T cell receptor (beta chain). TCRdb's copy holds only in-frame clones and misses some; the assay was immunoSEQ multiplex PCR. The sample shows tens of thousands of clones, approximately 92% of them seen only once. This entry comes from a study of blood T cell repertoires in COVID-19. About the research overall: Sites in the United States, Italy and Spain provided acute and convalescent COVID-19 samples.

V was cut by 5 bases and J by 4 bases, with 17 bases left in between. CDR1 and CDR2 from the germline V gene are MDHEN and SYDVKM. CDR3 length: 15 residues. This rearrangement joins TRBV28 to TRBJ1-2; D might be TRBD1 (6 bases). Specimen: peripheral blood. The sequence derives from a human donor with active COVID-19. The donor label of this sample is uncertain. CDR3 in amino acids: CASSPNHRDRYGYTF. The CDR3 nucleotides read TGTGCCAGCAGTCCCAACCACAGGGATCGCTATGGCTACACCTTC.